Following are 20 T cell receptor beta chains from one sample sequenced in a study of T cell responses to AZD1222 COVID-19 vaccine. Sequenced by immunoSEQ multiplex PCR; TCRdb stores in-frame clones only, minus some. The sample has roughly 15,000 clones, around four fifths seen once. The specimen was peripheral blood, collected 28 days after the second AZD1222 dose. The source is an adult who received the AZD1222 COVID-19 vaccine.

The chain employs TRBV6-5 and TRBJ2-1; 11 nucleotides align to TRBD2. The CDR3 runs 16 residues. Losses at the gene ends were 2 bases for V and 7 bases for J; bases not matched to a gene: 7. Germline-derived CDR1 and CDR2 are MNHEY and SVGAGI. DNA of the CDR3: TGTGCCAGCAGTTACGTTAGCGGGGGGGCCGGGAATGAGCAGTTCTTC. Translation gives CASSYVSGGAGNEQFF.

The rearrangement joins TRBV7-9 to TRBJ1-2; D is uncertain. The CDR3 is 15 amino acids. CDR1 and CDR2 (germline): SEHNR, FQNEAQ (reference sequence). V was pared by 8 bases and J by 1 base, with 17 bases between. The CDR3 nucleotides are TGTGCCAGCGGCGACGAACAGAGTTTTAACTATGGCTACACCTTC. Its translation is CASGDEQSFNYGYTF.

The rearrangement uses TRBV6-5 and TRBJ1-5; no firm D call. Per germline, CDR1 MNHEY and CDR2 SVGAGI. This CDR3 has 15 residues. The V end lost 6 bases, the J end lost 2 bases, and 14 bases lay between the germline ends. Here the CDR3 reads CASRGGSDGNQPQHF. In DNA form, the CDR3 reads TGTGCCAGCAGGGGAGGCTCGGATGGCAATCAGCCCCAGCATTTT.

This clone was seen only a few times. The CDR3 reads CASNHSPTGELFF. CDR3 DNA sequence: TGTGCCAGCAACCACTCCCCCACCGGGGAGCTGTTTTTT. This rearrangement joins TRBV6-6 to TRBJ2-2, with D unresolved. The V gene's germline CDR1 is MNHNY and CDR2 SVGAGI (reference sequence). CDR3 length: 13 amino acids. Trimming took off 7 bases at V and 4 bases at J, with 10 bases between the two ends.

This chain uses TRBV6-2 or TRBV6-3 with TRBJ2-3; TRBD2 matches at 10 bases. This CDR3 spans 19 amino acids. Germline assignment: CDR1 MNHEY and CDR2 SVGEGT. V shed 4 bases, J shed 2 bases, and the junction held 15 bases outside the gene matches. The CDR3 DNA sequence: TGTGCCAGCAGTTCGGTTCGGCTAGCGGGGGTTTCTTCCACAGATACGCAGTATTTT. Translation gives CASSSVRLAGVSSTDTQYF.

The V gene is TRBV30, the J gene TRBJ2-6; D is ambiguous. Germline assignment: CDR1 GTSNPN and CDR2 SVGIG (reference sequence). The CDR3 extends over 15 amino acids. V lost 3 bases, J lost 0 bases, and 9 bases lay in between. In DNA, the CDR3 is TGTGCCTGGAGCCCCGCCCTCTCTGGGGCCAACGTCCTGACTTTC. It yields the protein CAWSPALSGANVLTF.

The rearrangement uses TRBV7-2 and TRBJ1-2; TRBD1 aligns across 7 bases. CDR3 length: 16 residues. V gave up 0 bases and J gave up 2 bases; unmatched junction bases: 6. Per germline, CDR1 SGHTA and CDR2 FQGNSA. The CDR3 spells CASSLAPGRGNYGYTF. The CDR3 coding sequence is TGTGCCAGCAGCTTAGCCCCCGGCAGGGGGAACTATGGCTACACCTTC.

The V and J genes are TRBV5-1 and TRBJ1-6, with D possibly matching TRBD1 (5 bases). The CDR3 runs to 14 residues. Germline V gene lookup returns CDR1 SGHRS and CDR2 YFSETQ. Deletions cut 6 bases from V and 7 bases from J, with 14 bases between. CDR3 residues: CASKVGEQNSPLHF. The CDR3 DNA reads as TGCGCCAGCAAGGTGGGGGAACAGAATTCACCCCTCCACTTT.

The genes are TRBV9 and TRBJ2-3; D is ambiguous. The V end was cut by 2 bases, the J end by 2 bases, with 9 bases between. The germline V gene encodes CDR1 SGDLS and CDR2 YYNGEE. The CDR3 runs to 14 residues. Written as DNA, the CDR3 is TGTGCCAGCAGCGTGGCACCTACCACAGATACGCAGTATTTT. Protein product: CASSVAPTTDTQYF.

This clone was observed a handful of times. The V and J genes are TRBV9 and TRBJ2-2, with D uncertain. CDR1 and CDR2 (germline): SGDLS, YYNGEE. The CDR3 extends over 15 amino acids. Between the trimmed V and J ends, which lost 0 bases and 5 bases, there was a span of 11 bases. The CDR3 DNA sequence: TGTGCCAGCAGCGTAGATGAAGGAAGGACCGGGGAGCTGTTTTTT. As protein: CASSVDEGRTGELFF.

The chain combines TRBV3-1 (or the pseudogene TRBV3-2) with TRBJ1-6; tentative D call: TRBD1 (5 bases). Trimming removed 5 bases at V and 9 bases at J, with 17 bases between. The CDR3 has 15 residues. CDR1 and CDR2 (germline): LGHDT, YNNKEL (reference sequence). DNA for the CDR3: TGTGCCAGCAGCTTCCGACAGAGTTCCGGTTCACCCCTCCACTTT. Translating it yields CASSFRQSSGSPLHF.

The chain is built from TRBV7-2 and TRBJ2-3; TRBD2 matches 11 bases. This CDR3 comprises 16 residues. Unmatched junction bases numbered 6, after V lost 1 base and J lost 6 bases. CDR1 is SGHTA, CDR2 FQGNSA, per germline. The CDR3 sequence: CASSLGASGGLDTQYF. CDR3 DNA: TGTGCCAGCAGCTTAGGGGCTAGCGGGGGGCTTGATACGCAGTATTTT.

The rearrangement links TRBV2 to TRBJ1-6; 8 nucleotides line up with TRBD1. Trimming cost V 8 bases and J 7 bases; bases outside gene matches: 10. Germline values: CDR1 SNHLY, CDR2 FYNNEI. The CDR3 runs 15 residues. CDR3 residues: CASYSPQGANSPLHF. The CDR3, as DNA: TGTGCCAGCTACTCCCCTCAGGGGGCCAATTCACCCCTCCACTTT.

This chain joins TRBV10-3 and TRBJ2-3; D call uncertain. Trimming pared 2 bases from V and 0 bases from J, leaving 12 bases between. Germline V gene lookup returns CDR1 ENHRY and CDR2 SYGVKD. The CDR3 contains 16 residues. The CDR3 region has the DNA TGTGCCATCAGTGAGCTGCGGCAGACTAGCACAGATACGCAGTATTTT. Encoded protein: CAISELRQTSTDTQYF.

This chain uses TRBV9 with TRBJ2-1; D is unclear. Germline V gene data show CDR1 as SGDLS and CDR2 as YYNGEE. V gave up 0 bases and J gave up 9 bases, with 10 bases separating them. CDR3 length: 13 residues. The CDR3 sequence: CASSVAVWGEQFF. The CDR3 nucleotides read TGTGCCAGCAGCGTAGCCGTGTGGGGTGAGCAGTTCTTC.

The rearrangement joins TRBV9 to TRBJ1-4; D gene ambiguous. Trimming took off 1 base at V and 0 bases at J, with 4 bases between the two ends. Germline V lookup: CDR1 SGDLS, CDR2 YYNGEE. This CDR3 is built from 14 residues. This CDR3 is CASSVTATNEKLFF. DNA for the CDR3: TGTGCCAGCAGCGTAACAGCAACTAATGAAAAACTGTTTTTT.

The genes are TRBV28 and TRBJ1-2; D unclear. With 6 bases removed from V and 11 bases from J, the gap between germline ends came to 16 bases. Germline CDR1 MDHEN, CDR2 SYDVKM. This CDR3 has 12 residues. DNA for the CDR3: TGTGCCAGCAGAACCGGGAATTTTGGATACACCTTC. Its protein product is CASRTGNFGYTF.

The CDR3 DNA reads TGTGCCTGGAGTGTACCTGGTCAGCCCCAGCATTTT. Residues: CAWSVPGQPQHF. The chain joins TRBV30 to TRBJ1-5; the D is unclear. The V gene lost 0 bases and the J gene lost 6 bases, with 6 bases spanning the gap. The CDR3 is made up of 12 amino acids. The germline gives CDR1 GTSNPN, CDR2 SVGIG (reference sequence).

This clone was found once. This sequence joins TRBV25-1 and TRBJ2-3, with 7 bases aligning to TRBD2. Per the germline V gene, CDR1 is MGHDK and CDR2 is SYGVNS. CDR3 length equals 17 residues. V lost 4 bases and J lost 2; bases outside the gene matches: 12. CDR3 coding DNA: TGTGCCAGCAGTGGGGGCCCGGGGCGGGGGAACACAGATACGCAGTATTTT. Protein sequence: CASSGGPGRGNTDTQYF.

This clone was seen once. The V and J genes are TRBV2 and TRBJ1-4; D is perhaps TRBD1 (5 bases). V lost 4 bases, J lost 8 bases, and 11 bases lay in between. This CDR3 has 13 residues. Germline CDR1 and CDR2: SNHLY and FYNNEI. CDR3 sequence: CASSGQGGEKLFF. For the CDR3, the DNA is TGTGCCAGCAGTGGGCAGGGAGGCGAAAAACTGTTTTTT. Complete variable domain (other parts from reference TRBV2 and TRBJ1-4): EPEVTQTPSHQVTQMGQEVILRCVPISNHLYFYWYRQILGQKVEFLVSFYNNEISEKSEIFDDQFSVERPDGSNFTLKIRSTKLEDSAMYFCASSGQGGEKLFFGSGTQLSVL.